The 9 T cell receptor beta chains given below trace back to one sample, sequenced in a study of OX40 agonist ivuxolimab in advanced cancers. TCRdb keeps only in-frame clones here, not all; method: immunoSEQ multiplex PCR. This table holds 50,000 to 65,000 clones, nearly 95% found once. This sample comprised CD4+ or CD8+ T cells sorted from blood, obtained in a trial of the OX40 agonist ivuxolimab. The receptors come from an adult with an advanced solid tumor such as melanoma, head and neck, liver or kidney cancer.

V gene TRBV9 combines with J gene TRBJ2-2; TRBD1 is a possible D gene (5 bases). The germline CDR1 and CDR2 sequences are SGDLS and YYNGEE. The V gene lost 3 bases and the J gene lost 1 base, with 7 bases spanning the gap. CDR3 length equals 14 residues. In DNA form, the CDR3 reads TGTGCCAGCAGCGCAACAGGGAACACCGGGGAGCTGTTTTTT. This gives the protein CASSATGNTGELFF.

The gene calls are TRBV19 and TRBJ2-5; D is unresolved. The last part of the DNA fits TRBJ2-7 better; the J call may be wrong. CDR1 is LNHDA, CDR2 SQIVND, per germline (reference sequence). There are 12 residues in the CDR3. CDR3 in amino acids: CASSMDPYEQYF. CDR3 DNA: TGTGCCAGTAGTATGGATCCCTACGAGCAGTACTTC.

The table lists this clone with a count of one. This rearrangement joins TRBV7-9 to TRBJ2-1; D is ambiguous. The CDR3 is 13 amino acids. Per germline, CDR1 SEHNR and CDR2 FQNEAQ (reference sequence). V was shortened by 3 bases and J by 4 bases, with 7 bases between the two germline ends. The CDR3 DNA reads as TGTGCCAGCAGCTTGGGCTCTTACAATGAGCAGTTCTTC. This encodes CASSLGSYNEQFF.

V gene TRBV27 combines with J gene TRBJ2-7; D is unresolved. Trimming took 5 bases from V and 2 from J, leaving 7 bases between them. The CDR3 length is 12 residues. Germline CDR1 and CDR2: MNHEY and SMNVEV (reference sequence). The DNA of the CDR3 is TGTGCCAGCAGTCCGAATACCTACGAGCAGTACTTC. Protein sequence: CASSPNTYEQYF.

This chain's CDR3 is CASPGQLGANSGNTIYF. CDR3 nucleotide sequence: TGTGCCAGCCCTGGTCAGCTTGGGGCGAACTCTGGAAACACCATATATTTT. The V gene is TRBV7-9, the J gene TRBJ1-3; TRBD1 is a possible D gene (5 bases). Trimming took 8 bases from V and 0 from J, leaving 20 bases between them. The CDR3 totals 17 residues. Germline V gene data show CDR1 as SEHNR and CDR2 as FQNEAQ (reference sequence).

The chain is built from TRBV6-5 and TRBJ2-5, with D possibly called TRBD1 or TRBD2 (5 bases each). The V end lost 6 bases, the J end lost 4 bases, and 15 bases lay between the germline ends. The CDR3 runs 14 residues. The V gene's germline CDR1 is MNHEY and CDR2 SVGAGI. The CDR3 spells CASSRGGWLETQYF. In nucleotides, the CDR3 is TGTGCCAGCAGCCGTGGGGGTTGGTTAGAGACCCAGTACTTC.

This clone has just one count. This sequence joins TRBV13 and TRBJ1-5; D is perhaps TRBD1 (6 bases). Germline CDR1 reads PRHDT; CDR2 reads FYEKMQ (reference sequence). Trimming took off 3 bases at V and 1 base at J, with 7 bases between the two ends. This CDR3 is 14 amino acids long. Here the CDR3 reads CASSFGQSNQPQHF. The CDR3 DNA reads as TGTGCCAGCAGCTTTGGACAGAGCAATCAGCCCCAGCATTTT.

This clone was counted a single time. This chain connects TRBV29-1 to TRBJ2-7; D is undetermined. CDR1 and CDR2 from the germline V gene are SQVTM and ANQGSEA. Trimming removed 4 bases from V and 1 base from J, with 5 bases in between. The CDR3 contains 11 residues. DNA for the CDR3: TGCAGCGTTGCTGGGTCCTACGAGCAGTACTTC. This encodes CSVAGSYEQYF.

The sample holds one count of this clone. V usage is TRBV15 and J usage is TRBJ2-6; 9 positions agree with TRBD1. CDR3 length: 18 amino acids. Germline V gene lookup returns CDR1 LNHNV and CDR2 YYDKDF (reference sequence). V lost 5 bases, J lost 3 bases, and 11 bases stayed unmatched. In DNA, the CDR3 is TGTGCCACCAGCCTTTGGACAGGGGCCGGAAGTGGGGCCAACGTCCTGACTTTC. Translated: CATSLWTGAGSGANVLTF.